The 16 T cell receptor beta chains below were found in one sample sequenced in a study of cytomegalovirus exposure and HLA in healthy donors. Primers: 60 Vbeta forward and 13 Jbeta reverse. Generated by immunoSEQ multiplex PCR, the TCRdb table keeps only in-frame clones and is missing some. Recorded for this sample: roughly 120,000 clones. The sequenced sample was PBMCs. The receptors here all came from a man aged 25-45 years in good health and CMV-seronegative.

In DNA form, the CDR3 reads TGCGCCAGCAGCTTGGCCTGGGCGGGGGATACGCAGTATTTT. It translates to CASSLAWAGDTQYF. This sequence joins TRBV5-1 and TRBJ2-3; tentatively, D is TRBD2 (6 bases). Germline V gene data show CDR1 as SGHRS and CDR2 as YFSETQ. Deletions cut 0 bases from V and 6 bases from J, with 11 bases between. There are 14 residues in the CDR3.

This chain uses TRBV9 with TRBJ1-2; no definite D call. This CDR3 is 14 amino acids long. The germline V gene encodes CDR1 SGDLS and CDR2 YYNGEE. Between the trimmed V and J ends, which lost 0 bases and 8 bases, there was a span of 14 bases. In nucleotides, the CDR3 is TGTGCCAGCAGCGTAGGAACCGGGGAGGGCGGCTACACCTTC. Translation gives CASSVGTGEGGYTF.

The chain combines TRBV19 with TRBJ1-5; D remains unclear. Per germline, CDR1 LNHDA and CDR2 SQIVND (reference sequence). This CDR3 is 14 amino acids long. Trimming left V 5 bases short and J 3 bases short, with 11 bases between. The CDR3 bases are TGTGCCAGTAGTCCTACGGGTTACAATCAGCCCCAGCATTTT. Amino acids: CASSPTGYNQPQHF.

This chain uses TRBV15 with TRBJ2-7, with D possibly being TRBD2 (6 bases). Germline CDR1 is LNHNV and CDR2 is YYDKDF (reference sequence). Between the trimmed V and J ends, which lost 2 bases and 6 bases, there was a span of 23 bases. The length of the CDR3 is 17 residues. The CDR3 here is CATSRFPRSGDRGEQYF. The CDR3 DNA sequence: TGTGCCACCAGCAGATTCCCAAGGTCGGGGGACCGGGGCGAGCAGTACTTC.

This sequence joins TRBV30 and TRBJ2-5, with 7 nucleotides matching TRBD1. V lost 1 base to trimming and J lost 4 bases; unmatched junction nucleotides: 6. The germline V gene has CDR1 GTSNPN and CDR2 SVGIG (reference sequence). CDR3 length: 14 amino acids. The CDR3 protein is CAWSGGGLTETQYF. As DNA, the CDR3 is TGTGCCTGGAGTGGAGGGGGCCTTACAGAGACCCAGTACTTC.

The CDR3 protein is CASSTVAGISTTQYF. CDR3 bases: TGTGCCAGCAGCACAGTTGCCGGGATCAGTACGACGCAGTATTTT. This chain uses TRBV7-9 with TRBJ2-3; possible D gene TRBD2, 5 bases. The germline V gene encodes CDR1 SEHNR and CDR2 FQNEAQ (reference sequence). The CDR3 has 15 residues. V shed 5 bases and J shed 9 bases, with 21 bases lying between them.

V is TRBV4-1 and J is TRBJ1-2; D unresolved. V gave up 0 bases and J gave up 8 bases, with 10 bases separating them. Germline V gene data show CDR1 as MGHRA and CDR2 as YSYEKL. The CDR3 has 13 amino acids. The CDR3 reads CASSQDAGRGYTF. Here the CDR3 DNA reads TGCGCCAGCAGCCAAGACGCGGGCCGAGGCTACACCTTC.

The CDR3 sequence: CASSAGTGSEKLFF. CDR3 coding DNA: TGTGCCAGCAGCGCCGGGACAGGGAGTGAAAAACTGTTTTTT. The chain employs TRBV28 and TRBJ1-4, with 9 bases lining up with TRBD1. The V segment lost 6 bases and the J segment 7 bases; nucleotides outside the gene matches: 6. The CDR3 length is 14 residues. Germline V gene lookup returns CDR1 MDHEN and CDR2 SYDVKM.

The J gene is TRBJ2-5, the V gene TRBV29-1; D is unclear. The J call may be mistaken, given a closer DNA end match to TRBJ2-7. The length of the CDR3 is 11 residues. The germline gives CDR1 SQVTM, CDR2 ANQGSEA. CDR3 in amino acids: CSVLLSYEQYF. The DNA of the CDR3 is TGCAGCGTTCTTCTTTCCTACGAGCAGTACTTC.

This chain links TRBV28 with TRBJ1-1; maybe TRBD1 (6 bases). The CDR3 has 15 residues. V gave up 4 bases and J gave up 1 base, with 13 bases separating them. Germline V CDR1 and CDR2: MDHEN, SYDVKM. CDR3 DNA: TGTGCCAGCAGTTCTAAGGGACAACGGAACACTGAAGCTTTCTTT. It specifies CASSSKGQRNTEAFF.

The chain couples TRBV7-2 to TRBJ2-5; unclear D gene. Deletions cut 2 bases from V and 2 bases from J, with 3 bases between. CDR3 length: 12 amino acids. Germline V gene lookup returns CDR1 SGHTA and CDR2 FQGNSA. The CDR3 DNA reads as TGTGCCAGCAGCTTACAGCAAGAGACCCAGTACTTC. This sequence encodes CASSLQQETQYF.

This chain connects TRBV28 to TRBJ2-7; a possible D gene is TRBD1 (6 bases). Trimming took 3 bases from V and 1 from J, leaving 13 bases between them. CDR1 and CDR2 (germline): MDHEN, SYDVKM. The CDR3 sequence is 15 residues long. The DNA of the CDR3 is TGTGCCAGCAGTTTCAGACAGGACGTATCCTACGAGCAGTACTTC. Translating it yields CASSFRQDVSYEQYF. The whole variable domain, remainder taken from reference TRBV28 and TRBJ2-7, is DVKVTQSSRYLVKRTGEKVFLECVQDMDHENMFWYRQDPGLGLRLIYFSYDVKMKEKGDIPEGYSVSREKKERFSLILESASTNQTSMYLCASSFRQDVSYEQYFGPGTRLTVT.

Concerning this clone itself: This sample also contains other DNA sequences that code for the same CDR3. This chain links TRBV5-1 with TRBJ2-3, with 10 bases lining up with TRBD1. The germline gives CDR1 SGHRS, CDR2 YFSETQ. The CDR3 length is 14 residues. V lost 0 bases, J lost 6 bases, and 1 base stayed unmatched. CDR3 coding DNA: TGCGCCAGCAGCTTGGGACAGGGGGCGGATACGCAGTATTTT. As protein: CASSLGQGADTQYF. Together with reference TRBV5-1 and TRBJ2-3, the CDR3 gives the full variable domain: KAGVTQTPRYLIKTRGQQVTLSCSPISGHRSVSWYQQTPGQGLQFLFEYFSETQRNKGNFPGRFSGRQFSNSRSEMNVSTLELGDSALYLCASSLGQGADTQYFGPGTRLTVL.

The chain recombines TRBV5-1 with TRBJ2-7; D is ambiguous. CDR1 is SGHRS, CDR2 YFSETQ, per germline. This CDR3 spans 12 amino acids. With 1 base removed from V and 7 bases from J, the gap between germline ends came to 9 bases. As DNA, the CDR3 is TGCGCCAGCAGCTTGAACAGCAGAGAGCAGTACTTC. It yields the protein CASSLNSREQYF.

This chain joins TRBV6-5 and TRBJ1-2; 7 positions agree with TRBD1. The junction had 6 bases not matched to a gene; V was cut back by 6 bases and J by 2 bases. CDR1 is MNHEY and CDR2 is SVGAGI in the germline V gene. This CDR3 spans 14 amino acids. CDR3 sequence: CASRAGGRNYGYTF. CDR3 DNA: TGTGCCAGCAGAGCAGGGGGAAGGAACTATGGCTACACCTTC.

The chain couples TRBV5-4 to TRBJ1-1, with 7 bases identical to TRBD1. Germline CDR1 SGHNT, CDR2 YYREEE (reference sequence). After removal of 5 bases from V and 1 base from J, the junction contained 8 bases not matched to a gene. The CDR3 is made up of 15 amino acids. The CDR3 nucleotides are TGTGCCAGCAGATGGACAGGACCGTCGAACACTGAAGCTTTCTTT. Encoded protein: CASRWTGPSNTEAFF.